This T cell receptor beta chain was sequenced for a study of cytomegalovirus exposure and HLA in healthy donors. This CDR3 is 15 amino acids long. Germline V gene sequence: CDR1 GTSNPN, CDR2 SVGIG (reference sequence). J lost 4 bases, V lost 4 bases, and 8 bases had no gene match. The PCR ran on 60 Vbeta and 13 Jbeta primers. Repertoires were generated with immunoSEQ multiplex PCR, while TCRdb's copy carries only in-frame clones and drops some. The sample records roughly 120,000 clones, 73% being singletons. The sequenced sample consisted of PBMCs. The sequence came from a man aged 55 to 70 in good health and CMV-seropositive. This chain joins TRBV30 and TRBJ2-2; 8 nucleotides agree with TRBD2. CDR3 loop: CAWTPGLGGTGELFF. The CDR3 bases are TGTGCCTGGACTCCGGGACTAGGGGGCACCGGGGAGCTGTTTTTT.